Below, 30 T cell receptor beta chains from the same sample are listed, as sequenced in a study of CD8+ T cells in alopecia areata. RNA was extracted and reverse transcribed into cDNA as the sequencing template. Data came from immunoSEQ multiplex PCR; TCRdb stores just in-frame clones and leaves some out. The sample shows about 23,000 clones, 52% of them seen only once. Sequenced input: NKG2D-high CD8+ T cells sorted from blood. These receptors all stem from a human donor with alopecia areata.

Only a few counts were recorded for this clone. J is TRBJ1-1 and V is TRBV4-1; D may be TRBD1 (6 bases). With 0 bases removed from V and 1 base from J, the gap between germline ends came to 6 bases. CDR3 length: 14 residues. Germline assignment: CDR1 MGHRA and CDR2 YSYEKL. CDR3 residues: CASSQDRGNTEAFF. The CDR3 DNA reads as TGCGCCAGCAGCCAAGACAGGGGGAACACTGAAGCTTTCTTT.

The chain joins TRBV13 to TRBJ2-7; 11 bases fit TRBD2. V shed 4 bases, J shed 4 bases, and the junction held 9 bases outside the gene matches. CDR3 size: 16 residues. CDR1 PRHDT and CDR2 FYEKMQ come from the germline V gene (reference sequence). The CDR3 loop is CASSSVTGLAVYEQYF. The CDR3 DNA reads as TGTGCCAGCAGCTCAGTCACGGGACTAGCGGTTTACGAGCAGTACTTC.

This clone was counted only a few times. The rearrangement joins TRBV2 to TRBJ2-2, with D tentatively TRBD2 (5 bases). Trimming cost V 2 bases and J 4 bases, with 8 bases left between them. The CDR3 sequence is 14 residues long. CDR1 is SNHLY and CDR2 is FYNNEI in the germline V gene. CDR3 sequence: CASSELGVTGELFF. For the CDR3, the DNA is TGTGCCAGCAGTGAACTCGGGGTCACCGGGGAGCTGTTTTTT.

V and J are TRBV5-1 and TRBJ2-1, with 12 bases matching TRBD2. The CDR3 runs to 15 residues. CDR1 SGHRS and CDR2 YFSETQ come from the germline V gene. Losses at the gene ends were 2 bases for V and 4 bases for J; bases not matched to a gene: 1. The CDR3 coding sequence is TGCGCCAGCAGCTTACTAGCGGGAGGATACAATGAGCAGTTCTTC. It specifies CASSLLAGGYNEQFF.

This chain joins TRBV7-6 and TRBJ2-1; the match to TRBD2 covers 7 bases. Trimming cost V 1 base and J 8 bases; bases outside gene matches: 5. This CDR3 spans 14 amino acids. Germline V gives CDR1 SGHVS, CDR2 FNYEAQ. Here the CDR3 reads CASSLVLGRDEQFF. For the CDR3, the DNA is TGTGCCAGCAGCTTAGTGCTGGGGAGGGATGAGCAGTTCTTC.

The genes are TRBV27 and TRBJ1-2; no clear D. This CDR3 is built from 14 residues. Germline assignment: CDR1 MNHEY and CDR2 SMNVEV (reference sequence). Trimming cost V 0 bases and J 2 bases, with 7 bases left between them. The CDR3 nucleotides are TGTGCCAGCAGTTTATCGGGCTCAAACTATGGCTACACCTTC. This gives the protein CASSLSGSNYGYTF.

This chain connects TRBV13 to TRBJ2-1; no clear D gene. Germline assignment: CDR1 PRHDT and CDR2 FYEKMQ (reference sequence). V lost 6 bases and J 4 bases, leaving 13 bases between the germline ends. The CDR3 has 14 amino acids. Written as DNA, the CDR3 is TGTGCCAGCAGTGCTCTGGCAGATTACAATGAGCAGTTCTTC. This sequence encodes CASSALADYNEQFF.

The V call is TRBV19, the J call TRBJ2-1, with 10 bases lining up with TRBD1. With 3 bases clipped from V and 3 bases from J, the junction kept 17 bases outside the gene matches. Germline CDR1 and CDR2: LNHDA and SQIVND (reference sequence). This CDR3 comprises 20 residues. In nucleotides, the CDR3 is TGTGCCAGTAGTATGTGGTTGGGACAGGGGACACCCTGGGGCTACAATGAGCAGTTCTTC. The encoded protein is CASSMWLGQGTPWGYNEQFF.

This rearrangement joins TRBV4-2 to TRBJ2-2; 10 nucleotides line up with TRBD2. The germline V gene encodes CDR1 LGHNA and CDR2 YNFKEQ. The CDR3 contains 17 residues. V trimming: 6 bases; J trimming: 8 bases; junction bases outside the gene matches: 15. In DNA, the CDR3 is TGTGCCAGCAGTTCCTCCGGGACTAGCGCTCCGGGAGGGGAGCTGTTTTTT. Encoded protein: CASSSSGTSAPGGELFF.

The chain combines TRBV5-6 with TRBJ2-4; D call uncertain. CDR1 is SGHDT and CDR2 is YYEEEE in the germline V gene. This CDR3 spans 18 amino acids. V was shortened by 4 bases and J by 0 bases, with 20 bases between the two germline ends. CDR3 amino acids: CASSRMVTGYLAKNIQYF. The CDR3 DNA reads TGTGCCAGCAGCCGTATGGTTACGGGTTACCTAGCCAAAAACATTCAGTACTTC.

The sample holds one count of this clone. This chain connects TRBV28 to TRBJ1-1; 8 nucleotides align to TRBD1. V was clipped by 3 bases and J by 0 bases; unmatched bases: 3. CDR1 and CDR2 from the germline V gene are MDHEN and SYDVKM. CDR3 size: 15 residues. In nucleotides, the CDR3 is TGTGCCAGCAGTTTGGACAGGGTTATGAACACTGAAGCTTTCTTT. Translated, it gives CASSLDRVMNTEAFF.

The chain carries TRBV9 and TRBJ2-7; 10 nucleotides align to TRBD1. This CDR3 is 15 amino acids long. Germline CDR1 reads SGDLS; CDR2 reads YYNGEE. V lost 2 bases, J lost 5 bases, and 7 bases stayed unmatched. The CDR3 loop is CASSVTWGQGNEQYF. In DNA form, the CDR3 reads TGTGCCAGCAGCGTGACATGGGGACAGGGGAACGAGCAGTACTTC.

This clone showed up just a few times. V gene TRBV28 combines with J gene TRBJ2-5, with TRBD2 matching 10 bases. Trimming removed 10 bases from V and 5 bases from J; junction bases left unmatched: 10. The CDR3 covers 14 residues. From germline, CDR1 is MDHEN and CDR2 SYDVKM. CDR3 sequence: CATDRVLAGETQYF. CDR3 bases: TGTGCCACCGACCGGGTACTAGCGGGGGAGACCCAGTACTTC.

CDR3 loop: CASSRLAEPPYEQYF. The CDR3 nucleotides read TGTGCCAGCAGCCGACTAGCGGAGCCCCCCTACGAGCAGTACTTC. The rearrangement uses TRBV5-4 and TRBJ2-7; 9 bases align to TRBD2. The V segment lost 4 bases and the J segment 2 bases; nucleotides outside the gene matches: 7. The germline CDR1 and CDR2 sequences are SGHNT and YYREEE (reference sequence). This CDR3 is 15 amino acids long.

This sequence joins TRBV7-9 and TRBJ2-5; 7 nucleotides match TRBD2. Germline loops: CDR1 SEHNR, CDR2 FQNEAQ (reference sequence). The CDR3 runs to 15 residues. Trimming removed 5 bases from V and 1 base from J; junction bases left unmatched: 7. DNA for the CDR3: TGTGCCAGCAGCACGGCTAGCGGAATCCAAGAGACCCAGTACTTC. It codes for CASSTASGIQETQYF.

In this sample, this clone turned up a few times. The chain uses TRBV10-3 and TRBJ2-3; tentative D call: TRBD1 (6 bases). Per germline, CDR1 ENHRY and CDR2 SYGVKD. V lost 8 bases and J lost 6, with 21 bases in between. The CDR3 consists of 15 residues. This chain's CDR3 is CAIRQQGIVRDTQYF. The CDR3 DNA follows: TGTGCCATCCGACAACAGGGAATCGTAAGGGATACGCAGTATTTT.

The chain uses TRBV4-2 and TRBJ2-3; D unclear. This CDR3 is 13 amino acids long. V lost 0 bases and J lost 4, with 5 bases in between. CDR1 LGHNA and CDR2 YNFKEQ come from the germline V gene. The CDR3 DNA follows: TGTGCCAGCAGCCAAGAGTCCCCAGATACGCAGTATTTT. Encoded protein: CASSQESPDTQYF.

CDR3 region: CASSQGEGSYEQYF. In nucleotides, the CDR3 is TGTGCCAGCAGCCAGGGCGAGGGAAGCTACGAGCAGTACTTC. The chain recombines TRBV4-2 with TRBJ2-7; tentatively, D is TRBD2 (5 bases). The CDR3 runs 14 residues. Trimming removed 3 bases from V and 3 bases from J, with 12 bases in between. Germline V gene data show CDR1 as LGHNA and CDR2 as YNFKEQ.

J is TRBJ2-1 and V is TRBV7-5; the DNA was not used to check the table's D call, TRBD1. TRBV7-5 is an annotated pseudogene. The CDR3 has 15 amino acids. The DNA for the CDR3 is TGTGCCAGCAGCCCCGGGACAGGAGGCTACAATGAGCAGTTCTTC. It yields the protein CASSPGTGGYNEQFF.

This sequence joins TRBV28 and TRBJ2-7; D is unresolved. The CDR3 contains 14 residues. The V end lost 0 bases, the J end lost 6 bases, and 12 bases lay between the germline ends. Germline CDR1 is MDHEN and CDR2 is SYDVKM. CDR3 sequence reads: CASSLWVPTIEQYF. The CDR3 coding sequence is TGTGCCAGCAGTTTATGGGTTCCCACCATCGAGCAGTACTTC.

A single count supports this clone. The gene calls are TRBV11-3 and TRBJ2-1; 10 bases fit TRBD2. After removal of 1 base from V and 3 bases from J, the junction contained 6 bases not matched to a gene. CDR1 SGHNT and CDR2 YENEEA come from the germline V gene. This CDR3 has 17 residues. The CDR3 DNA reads TGTGCCAGCAGCTTAGGTGGAAGGACTAGCGGCTACAATGAGCAGTTCTTC. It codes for CASSLGGRTSGYNEQFF.

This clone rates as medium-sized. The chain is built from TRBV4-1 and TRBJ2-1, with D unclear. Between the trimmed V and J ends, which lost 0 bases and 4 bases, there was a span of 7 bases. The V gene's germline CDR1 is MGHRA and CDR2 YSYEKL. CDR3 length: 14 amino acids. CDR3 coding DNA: TGCGCCAGCAGCCAAGATGCAGCTTACAATGAGCAGTTCTTC. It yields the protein CASSQDAAYNEQFF.

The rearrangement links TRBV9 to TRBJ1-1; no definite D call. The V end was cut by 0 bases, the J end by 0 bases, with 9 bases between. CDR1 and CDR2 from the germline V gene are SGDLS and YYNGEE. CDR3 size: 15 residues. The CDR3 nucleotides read TGTGCCAGCAGCGTAGAAGCGGGGATGAACACTGAAGCTTTCTTT. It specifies CASSVEAGMNTEAFF.

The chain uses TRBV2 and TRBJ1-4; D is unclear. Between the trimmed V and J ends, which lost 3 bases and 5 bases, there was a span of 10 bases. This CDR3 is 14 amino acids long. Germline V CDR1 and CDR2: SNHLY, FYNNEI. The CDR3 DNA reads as TGTGCCAGCAGTGATTCCACCGAAAATGAAAAACTGTTTTTT. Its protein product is CASSDSTENEKLFF. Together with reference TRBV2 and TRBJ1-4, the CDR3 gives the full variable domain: EPEVTQTPSHQVTQMGQEVILRCVPISNHLYFYWYRQILGQKVEFLVSFYNNEISEKSEIFDDQFSVERPDGSNFTLKIRSTKLEDSAMYFCASSDSTENEKLFFGSGTQLSVL.

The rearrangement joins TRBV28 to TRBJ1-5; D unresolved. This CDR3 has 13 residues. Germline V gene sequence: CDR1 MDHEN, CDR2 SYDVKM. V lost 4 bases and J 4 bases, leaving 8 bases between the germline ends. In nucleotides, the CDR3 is TGTGCCAGCAGTTGGACGGGAAATCAGCCCCAGCATTTT. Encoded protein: CASSWTGNQPQHF. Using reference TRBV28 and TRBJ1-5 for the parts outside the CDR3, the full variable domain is DVKVTQSSRYLVKRTGEKVFLECVQDMDHENMFWYRQDPGLGLRLIYFSYDVKMKEKGDIPEGYSVSREKKERFSLILESASTNQTSMYLCASSWTGNQPQHFGDGTRLSIL.

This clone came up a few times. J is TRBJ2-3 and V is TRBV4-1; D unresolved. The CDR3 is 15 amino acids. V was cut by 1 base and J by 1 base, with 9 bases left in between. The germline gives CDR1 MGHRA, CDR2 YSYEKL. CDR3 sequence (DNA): TGCGCCAGCAGCCAAGCTACGGGCCGCACAGATACGCAGTATTTT. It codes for CASSQATGRTDTQYF.

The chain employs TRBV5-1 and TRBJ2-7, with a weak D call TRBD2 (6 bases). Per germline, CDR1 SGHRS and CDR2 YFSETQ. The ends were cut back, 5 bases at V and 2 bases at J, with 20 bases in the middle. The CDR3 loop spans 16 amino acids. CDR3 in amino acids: CASSQGPGLPPYEQYF. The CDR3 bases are TGCGCCAGCAGTCAAGGACCGGGACTTCCCCCCTACGAGCAGTACTTC.

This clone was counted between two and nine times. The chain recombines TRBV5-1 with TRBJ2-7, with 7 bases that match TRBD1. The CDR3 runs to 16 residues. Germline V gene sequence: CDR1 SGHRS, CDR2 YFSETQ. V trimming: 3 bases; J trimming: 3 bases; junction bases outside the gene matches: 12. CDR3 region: CASSSERQGAVYEQYF. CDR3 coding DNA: TGCGCCAGCAGCTCGGAGAGACAGGGTGCCGTCTACGAGCAGTACTTC. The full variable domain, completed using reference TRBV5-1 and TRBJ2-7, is KAGVTQTPRYLIKTRGQQVTLSCSPISGHRSVSWYQQTPGQGLQFLFEYFSETQRNKGNFPGRFSGRQFSNSRSEMNVSTLELGDSALYLCASSSERQGAVYEQYFGPGTRLTVT.

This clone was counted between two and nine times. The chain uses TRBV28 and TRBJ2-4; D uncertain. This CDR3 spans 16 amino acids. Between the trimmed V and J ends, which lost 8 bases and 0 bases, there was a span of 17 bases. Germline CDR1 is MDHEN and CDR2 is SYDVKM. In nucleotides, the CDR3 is TGTGCCAGCGGAGCCCCCAAGCAACTAGCCAAAAACATTCAGTACTTC. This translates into CASGAPKQLAKNIQYF.

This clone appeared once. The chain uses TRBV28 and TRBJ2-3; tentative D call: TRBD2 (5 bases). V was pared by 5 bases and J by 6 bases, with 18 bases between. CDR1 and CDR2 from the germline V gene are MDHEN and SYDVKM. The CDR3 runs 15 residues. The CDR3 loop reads CASSPSPGLTDTQYF. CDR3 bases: TGTGCCAGCAGTCCGTCACCGGGATTGACCGATACGCAGTATTTT.